This T cell receptor beta chain is from a study of blood T cell repertoires in COVID-19. Germline assignment: CDR1 SGHAT and CDR2 FQNNGV. Trimming at V came to 4 bases and at J to 4 bases, leaving 9 bases not matched to a gene. This CDR3 spans 15 amino acids. Per the original methods: For nucleated cells, counts were estimated from reference gene primer amplification. Measured with immunoSEQ multiplex PCR; TCRdb has only the in-frame clones, and not every one. V, J and clone size were drawn from that table, and D and trimming were deduced from the DNA. The sample includes 55,000 to 65,000 clones, 80% to 90% of them seen just once.

Sequencing was done on a sample of peripheral blood. The genes are TRBV11-2 and TRBJ1-2, with 7 bases fitting TRBD1. This receptor was taken from a man aged 60 to 69 with active or convalescent COVID-19. The CDR3 sequence is CASSSGQRKLYGYTF. The CDR3 DNA reads as TGTGCCAGCAGCTCGGGACAGCGTAAACTCTATGGCTACACCTTC.